This T cell receptor beta chain derives from a study of cytomegalovirus exposure and HLA in healthy donors. CDR3 length: 17 residues. V lost 3 bases, J lost 3 bases, and 13 bases stayed unmatched. The germline CDR1 and CDR2 sequences are SGHDT and YYEEEE. A multiplex PCR was run with 60 Vbeta primers and 13 Jbeta primers. TCRdb's table, derived via immunoSEQ multiplex PCR, lists solely in-frame clones and lacks some. The table lists approximately 81,000 clones, approximately 84% of them singletons. The sequenced sample consisted of PBMCs. The TCR originated in a woman between 50 and 59 years old in good health and CMV-seronegative. The V and J genes are TRBV5-6 and TRBJ2-3, with 7 bases aligning to TRBD1. CDR3 DNA: TGTGCCAGCAGCTCAGTACTGACAGGGTTGGTTACAGATACGCAGTATTTT. It specifies CASSSVLTGLVTDTQYF.